The TCR beta chain described here comes from a study of tumor-infiltrating lymphocytes in localized non-small cell lung cancer. Study-wide points: TCR sequencing covered a subset of patients with enough tissue. Each assay used a separate piece of the same tissue.

The CDR3 covers 14 residues. Trimming took off 3 bases at V and 4 bases at J, with 13 bases between the two ends. Germline CDR1 reads SGHRS; CDR2 reads YFSETQ. Concerning this clone: Its cognate antigen is unknown.

The table came from immunoSEQ multiplex PCR; TCRdb's copy has only in-frame clones and leaves some out. Among about 12,000 clones listed, 60% to 85% were seen once. V is TRBV5-1 and J is TRBJ1-2; D is unresolved. The TCR was taken from a human donor with non-small cell lung cancer. Sequenced input: lung tumor tissue. This chain's CDR3 is CASSSQANSYGYTF. The CDR3 coding sequence is TGCGCCAGCAGCTCCCAAGCAAACAGCTATGGCTACACCTTC. Based on the CDR3 plus reference TRBV5-1 and TRBJ1-2, the full variable domain is KAGVTQTPRYLIKTRGQQVTLSCSPISGHRSVSWYQQTPGQGLQFLFEYFSETQRNKGNFPGRFSGRQFSNSRSEMNVSTLELGDSALYLCASSSQANSYGYTFGSGTRLTVV.